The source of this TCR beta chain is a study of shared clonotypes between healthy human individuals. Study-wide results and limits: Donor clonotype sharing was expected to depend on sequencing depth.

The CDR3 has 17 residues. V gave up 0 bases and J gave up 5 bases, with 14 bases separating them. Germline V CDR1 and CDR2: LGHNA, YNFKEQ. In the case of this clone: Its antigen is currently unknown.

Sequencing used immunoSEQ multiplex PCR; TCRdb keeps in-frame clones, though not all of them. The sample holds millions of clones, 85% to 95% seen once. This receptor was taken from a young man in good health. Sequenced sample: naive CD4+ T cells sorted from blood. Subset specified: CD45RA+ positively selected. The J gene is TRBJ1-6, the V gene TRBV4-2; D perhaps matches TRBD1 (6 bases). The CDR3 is CASSQEGGWSDNSPLHF. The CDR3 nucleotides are TGTGCCAGCAGCCAAGAAGGGGGGTGGTCAGATAATTCACCCCTCCACTTT.